These 30 T cell receptor beta chains share one sample of origin, sequenced in a study of blood T cell repertoires in COVID-19. TCRdb keeps only in-frame clones here, not all; method: immunoSEQ multiplex PCR. The profile shows over 55,000 clones, around 86% of them singletons. Sample: peripheral blood. The receptors were gathered from a man in his forties or fifties with active COVID-19.

V usage is TRBV6-6 and J usage is TRBJ2-4; 8 bases match TRBD1. J gave up 2 bases and V 8 bases, and 8 bases lay outside the gene matches. The germline V gene has CDR1 MNHNY and CDR2 SVGAGI (reference sequence). This CDR3 has 15 residues. The CDR3 sequence: CASGRDRNTKNIQYF. DNA of the CDR3: TGTGCCAGCGGCCGGGACAGGAATACCAAAAACATTCAGTACTTC.

In its sample, this clone was seen once. V usage is TRBV19 and J usage is TRBJ1-6; TRBD1 aligns across 9 bases. CDR1 is LNHDA, CDR2 SQIVND, per germline (reference sequence). V shed 2 bases and J 8 bases; nucleotides not matched to a gene: 4. This CDR3 is built from 15 residues. CDR3 in amino acids: CASSISRQGDSPLHF. The CDR3 DNA sequence: TGTGCCAGTAGTATATCTCGACAGGGGGATTCACCCCTCCACTTT.

V usage is TRBV14 and J usage is TRBJ2-7, with a possible D match to TRBD1 (6 bases). Trimming pared 4 bases from V and 4 bases from J, leaving 17 bases between. The CDR3 consists of 15 residues. Looked up from germline, CDR1 is SGHDN and CDR2 is FVKESK. The CDR3 loop reads CASSLNVGQGYEQYF. For the CDR3, the DNA is TGTGCCAGCAGCCTTAACGTGGGTCAGGGGTACGAGCAGTACTTC.

This clone was seen only a few times. The chain uses TRBV5-4 and TRBJ2-7; 12 nucleotides agree with TRBD2. The CDR3 is 16 residues long. The J segment lost 0 bases and the V segment lost 4 bases, leaving 5 bases of the junction unmatched. Germline V gene data show CDR1 as SGHNT and CDR2 as YYREEE (reference sequence). CDR3 nucleotide sequence: TGTGCCAGCAGCCCCGAGACTAGCGGGAGCTCCTACGAGCAGTACTTC. Protein sequence: CASSPETSGSSYEQYF.

This rearrangement joins TRBV19 to TRBJ1-5, with 7 nucleotides matching TRBD1. The CDR3 loop spans 13 amino acids. Germline CDR1 LNHDA, CDR2 SQIVND (reference sequence). With V trimmed by 7 bases and J by 4 bases, 4 bases remained unmatched. This CDR3 reads CASTGGPNQPQHF. The CDR3 DNA follows: TGTGCCAGTACAGGGGGTCCTAATCAGCCCCAGCATTTT. Combining the CDR3 with reference TRBV19 and TRBJ1-5 gives the whole variable domain DGGITQSPKYLFRKEGQNVTLSCEQNLNHDAMYWYRQDPGQGLRLIYYSQIVNDFQKGDIAEGYSVSREKKESFPLTVTSAQKNPTAFYLCASTGGPNQPQHFGDGTRLSIL.

This clone was seen more than once but under ten times. The rearrangement uses TRBV29-1 and TRBJ1-2; D remains ambiguous. The CDR3 spans 12 residues. V lost 3 bases and J lost 8, with 13 bases in between. The germline gives CDR1 SQVTM, CDR2 ANQGSEA. The CDR3 spells CSVDNSRSGYTF. The CDR3 DNA sequence: TGCAGCGTTGATAACAGCAGGTCGGGCTACACCTTC.

This clone was seen a single time. The chain uses TRBV12-3 or TRBV12-4 and TRBJ1-2; perhaps TRBD1 as D (6 bases). V lost 6 bases and J lost 1, with 9 bases in between. The CDR3 length is 13 residues. CDR3 DNA sequence: TGTGCCAGCAGCCCGGACAGTAACTATGGCTACACCTTC. It is translated as CASSPDSNYGYTF.

V and J are TRBV9 and TRBJ1-4, with D possibly being TRBD1 (5 bases). Germline CDR1 reads SGDLS; CDR2 reads YYNGEE. The CDR3 runs 15 residues. The V end was cut by 4 bases, the J end by 7 bases, with 17 bases between. The CDR3 nucleotides are TGTGCCAGCAGCTTTGGATATTCCGGGGGTGAAAAACTGTTTTTT. Its translation: CASSFGYSGGEKLFF.

The rearrangement uses TRBV5-1 and TRBJ1-1; TRBD1 matches 12 bases. The trim removed 8 bases at V and 6 bases at J, leaving 5 bases unmatched. CDR1 and CDR2 (germline): SGHRS, YFSETQ. The CDR3 runs 13 residues. CDR3 coding DNA: TGCGCCAGTACGGGACAGGGGGCATCTGAAGCTTTCTTT. It encodes CASTGQGASEAFF.

V gene TRBV6-4 combines with J gene TRBJ2-1; TRBD1 agrees at 8 bases. Trimming at V came to 4 bases and at J to 6 bases, leaving 8 bases not matched to a gene. Germline CDR1 is MRHNA and CDR2 is SNTAGT. CDR3 size: 15 residues. Written as DNA, the CDR3 is TGTGCCAGCAGTGTTGAGACAGGGGACCTCAATGAGCAGTTCTTC. Residues: CASSVETGDLNEQFF.

This chain uses TRBV6-6 with TRBJ2-1; 11 bases align to TRBD2. This CDR3 is 16 amino acids long. Germline CDR1 reads MNHNY; CDR2 reads SVGAGI (reference sequence). Trimming removed 6 bases from V and 2 bases from J; junction bases left unmatched: 6. DNA of the CDR3: TGTGCCAGCAGCTGGACTAGCGGGTTTGCCTACAATGAGCAGTTCTTC. It is translated as CASSWTSGFAYNEQFF.

This chain uses TRBV3-1 (or the pseudogene TRBV3-2) with TRBJ1-4; D ambiguous. V was clipped by 1 base and J by 1 base, with 7 bases between them. Germline assignment: CDR1 LGHDT and CDR2 YNNKEL (reference sequence). This CDR3 spans 15 amino acids. The CDR3 region is CASSQGRGTNEKLFF. DNA for the CDR3: TGTGCCAGCAGCCAAGGACGGGGAACTAATGAAAAACTGTTTTTT.

This clone is a singleton in its sample. The chain combines TRBV10-3 with TRBJ2-1, with D perhaps TRBD1 (6 bases). In germline, CDR1 is ENHRY, CDR2 SYGVKD. The CDR3 extends over 14 amino acids. Deletions cut 8 bases from V and 0 bases from J, with 11 bases between. Here the CDR3 DNA reads TGTGCCATCGGGGACACCAGCTCCTACAATGAGCAGTTCTTC. Translation gives CAIGDTSSYNEQFF.

V and J are TRBV6-2 or TRBV6-3 and TRBJ1-1; D uncertain. Trimming pared 1 base from V and 3 bases from J, leaving 12 bases between. Germline V gives CDR1 MNHEY, CDR2 SVGEGT. CDR3 length equals 15 residues. The CDR3 DNA reads TGTGCCAGCAGTTACTATGGCAGAGGATACACTGAAGCTTTCTTT. This translates into CASSYYGRGYTEAFF.

J is TRBJ2-1 and V is TRBV7-3, with TRBD2 identical over 10 bases. Germline values: CDR1 SGHTA, CDR2 FQGTGA. There are 15 residues in the CDR3. The ends lost 6 bases at V and 9 bases at J; junction bases unmatched: 11. CDR3 protein: CASSQGLAGGPEQFF. Here the CDR3 DNA reads TGTGCCAGCAGTCAGGGGTTAGCGGGAGGCCCTGAGCAGTTCTTC.

The chain couples TRBV11-3 to TRBJ2-7; 14 nucleotides match TRBD2. CDR1 is SGHNT and CDR2 is YENEEA in the germline V gene. The CDR3 has 14 residues. Trimming at V came to 5 bases and at J to 12 bases, leaving 9 bases not matched to a gene. The CDR3 loop is CASSPSTSGRVPYF. The CDR3, as DNA: TGTGCCAGCAGCCCCTCGACTAGCGGGAGGGTCCCGTACTTC.

This CDR3 reads CASSPDSIRNEQFF. Written as DNA, the CDR3 is TGTGCCAGCAGCCCGGACTCAATTAGAAATGAGCAGTTCTTC. The J gene is TRBJ2-1, the V gene TRBV5-4; a weak D match, TRBD2 (5 bases). CDR3 size: 14 residues. V was cut by 4 bases and J by 7 bases, with 15 bases left in between. Germline CDR1 and CDR2: SGHNT and YYREEE (reference sequence).

This chain's CDR3 is CASSRYREMNTEAFF. CDR3 nucleotide sequence: TGTGCCAGCAGCCGGTACAGGGAGATGAACACTGAAGCTTTCTTT. V usage is TRBV11-3 and J usage is TRBJ1-1; possible D gene TRBD1, 6 bases. The germline V gene encodes CDR1 SGHNT and CDR2 YENEEA. CDR3 length: 15 amino acids. V lost 5 bases and J 0 bases, leaving 13 bases between the germline ends. The complete variable domain, with remaining parts taken from reference TRBV11-3 and TRBJ1-1, reads EAGVVQSPRYKIIEKKQPVAFWCNPISGHNTLYWYLQNLGQGPELLIRYENEEAVDDSQLPKDRFSAERLKGVDSTLKIQPAELGDSAVYLCASSRYREMNTEAFFGQGTRLTVV.

The chain uses TRBV29-1 and TRBJ1-2, with 7 positions matching TRBD1. Unmatched junction bases numbered 7, after V lost 3 bases and J lost 6 bases. The germline gives CDR1 SQVTM, CDR2 ANQGSEA. There are 13 residues in the CDR3. CDR3 protein: CSVDGTASHGYTF. CDR3 in DNA: TGCAGCGTTGACGGGACAGCCTCTCATGGCTACACCTTC.

The chain carries TRBV28 and TRBJ1-2; 12 nucleotides line up with TRBD1. Germline values: CDR1 MDHEN, CDR2 SYDVKM. J gave up 6 bases and V 5 bases, and 7 bases lay outside the gene matches. The CDR3 has 15 amino acids. DNA of the CDR3: TGTGCCAGCAGTCGACCGGGACAGGGGGCCGATGGCTACACCTTC. Protein product: CASSRPGQGADGYTF.

The V and J genes are TRBV6-2 or TRBV6-3 and TRBJ2-1; possibly TRBD1 for D (5 bases). The CDR3 runs 13 residues. Germline lookup yields CDR1 MNHEY and CDR2 SVGEGT. Trimming shortened V by 2 bases and J by 6 bases, and 8 bases separated the two germline ends. The CDR3 here is CASSYVDSNEQFF. The DNA of the CDR3 is TGTGCCAGCAGTTACGTCGACAGCAATGAGCAGTTCTTC.

The rearrangement links TRBV28 to TRBJ1-4, with a weak D call TRBD1 (5 bases). The CDR3 runs to 17 residues. Germline CDR1 MDHEN, CDR2 SYDVKM. V lost 2 bases and J 11 bases, leaving 24 bases between the germline ends. Here the CDR3 reads CASSLDRSGGSSGKLFF. In nucleotides, the CDR3 is TGTGCCAGCAGTTTAGACCGGAGTGGGGGGAGCAGTGGCAAACTGTTTTTT.

The rearrangement joins TRBV3-1 (or the pseudogene TRBV3-2) to TRBJ2-2; 8 bases agree with TRBD1. Germline V lookup: CDR1 LGHDT, CDR2 YNNKEL (reference sequence). The V gene end was trimmed by 4 bases and the J gene end by 5 bases; junction bases not matched to a gene: 9. The CDR3 spans 16 residues. CDR3 loop: CASSLGQGARTGELFF. The CDR3 nucleotides read TGTGCCAGCAGCCTCGGGCAGGGGGCGAGGACCGGGGAGCTGTTTTTT.

The chain uses TRBV9 and TRBJ1-4; TRBD1 agrees at 7 bases. The V gene end was trimmed by 2 bases and the J gene end by 3 bases; junction bases not matched to a gene: 4. CDR1 is SGDLS, CDR2 YYNGEE, per germline. The CDR3 length is 15 residues. The DNA for the CDR3 is TGTGCCAGCAGCGTTACGACAGGGCCTAATGAAAAACTGTTTTTT. As protein: CASSVTTGPNEKLFF.

This clone appeared a single time. The chain is built from TRBV5-1 and TRBJ2-2; 10 nucleotides align to TRBD1. CDR3 length: 16 amino acids. Germline V gene data show CDR1 as SGHRS and CDR2 as YFSETQ. Trimming cost V 5 bases and J 2 bases; bases outside gene matches: 6. Here the CDR3 reads CASRYRTGGNTGELFF. The CDR3, as DNA: TGCGCCAGCAGGTACCGGACAGGGGGAAACACCGGGGAGCTGTTTTTT.

This clone was detected once. V usage is TRBV12-5 and J usage is TRBJ1-1, with 7 bases identical to TRBD1. The V and J ends lost 7 bases and 4 bases, in that order; junction bases with no gene match: 12. The CDR3 length is 15 residues. Germline V gene lookup returns CDR1 LGHNT and CDR2 FRNRAP. CDR3 DNA sequence: TGTGCTAGTGCCCGGACAGGCCTAGGTGGCACTGAAGCTTTCTTT. Its protein is CASARTGLGGTEAFF.

The sample holds one count of this clone. This chain links TRBV24-1 with TRBJ2-1; the match to TRBD2 covers 10 bases. This CDR3 has 17 amino acids. The germline V gene encodes CDR1 KGHDR and CDR2 SFDVKD. V was pared by 5 bases and J by 10 bases, with 16 bases of the junction left unmatched. Here the CDR3 reads CATSVPSGRGGKSEQFF. Written as DNA, the CDR3 is TGTGCCACCAGTGTCCCTAGCGGGAGAGGGGGAAAATCCGAGCAGTTCTTC.

Remarks on this clone: A junction end diverges from the germline sequence, so it may reflect a read error. This chain joins TRBV5-1 and TRBJ2-7; TRBD2 matches at 7 bases. This CDR3 contains 13 residues. Germline lookup yields CDR1 SGHRS and CDR2 YFSETQ. CDR3: CASSLGSGEEPYF. CDR3 DNA: TGCGCCAGCAGCTTGGGCAGCGGGGAAGAGCCGTACTTC.

V and J are TRBV2 and TRBJ1-5; D is possibly TRBD1 (5 bases). The CDR3 has 12 residues. The germline V gene encodes CDR1 SNHLY and CDR2 FYNNEI. V was cut by 8 bases and J by 9 bases, with 14 bases left in between. This chain's CDR3 is CASAQGEWPQHF. The CDR3 coding sequence is TGTGCCAGCGCCCAGGGTGAGTGGCCCCAGCATTTT.

The CDR3 loop reads CASSVERAGELFF. DNA for the CDR3: TGTGCCAGCAGCGTAGAGAGGGCCGGGGAGCTGTTTTTT. The chain uses TRBV9 and TRBJ2-2; possible D gene TRBD2, 5 bases. The germline V gene encodes CDR1 SGDLS and CDR2 YYNGEE. V was clipped by 0 bases and J by 6 bases, with 6 bases between them. The CDR3 totals 13 residues.